One and the same sample provided the 14 T cell receptor beta chains below, sequenced in a study of CD8+CD57+ T cells in acquired aplastic anemia. CDR3 and TCR beta VDJ profiling relied on a genomic DNA template. MiXCR, run by TCRdb on the reads, gives a single entry per CDR3 protein. The data hold some 180,000 distinct CDR3 sequences, with less than 50% observed a single time. For sequencing, patients were chosen who had shown expansion of CD8+CD57+ cells by flow cytometry. Input material: sorted CD4+, CD8+, or CD8+CD57+ T cells (not recorded which) from PBMCs. These receptors all come from a human donor with aplastic anemia.

This chain joins TRBV19 and TRBJ1-1, with 8 bases lining up with TRBD1. CDR1 is LNHDA, CDR2 SQIVND, per germline (reference sequence). This CDR3 contains 16 residues. J gave up 6 bases and V 2 bases, and 11 bases lay outside the gene matches. CDR3 sequence reads: CASSIRTGSEVAEAFF. The CDR3 DNA reads TGTGCCAGTAGTATAAGGACAGGGTCGGAGGTCGCTGAAGCTTTCTTT.

This clonotype was seen at least ten times. This chain links TRBV15 with TRBJ1-2; no reliable D call. Between the trimmed V and J ends, which lost 0 bases and 3 bases, there was a span of 8 bases. This CDR3 spans 14 amino acids. In germline, CDR1 is LNHNV, CDR2 YYDKDF (reference sequence). CDR3 bases: TGTGCCACCAGCAGAGACCCCGGCTACTATGGCTACACCTTC. It encodes CATSRDPGYYGYTF.

This clonotype has ten or more counts. The chain couples TRBV5-1 to TRBJ1-6, with a weak D call TRBD1 (6 bases). The CDR3 extends over 16 amino acids. Germline V gene data show CDR1 as SGHRS and CDR2 as YFSETQ. Trimming shortened V by 0 bases and J by 6 bases, and 13 bases separated the two germline ends. The CDR3 region is CASSLAPGAGNSPLHF. The CDR3 DNA is TGCGCCAGCAGCTTGGCACCGGGGGCAGGTAATTCACCCCTCCACTTT.

V and J are TRBV9 and TRBJ1-6; D not resolved. Deletions cut 4 bases from V and 7 bases from J, with 9 bases between. This CDR3 spans 13 amino acids. Germline V lookup: CDR1 SGDLS, CDR2 YYNGEE. CDR3 nucleotide sequence: TGTGCCAGCAGCCCGGAGGTCAATTCACCCCTCCACTTT. Translated: CASSPEVNSPLHF.

To note about this clonotype: An end of the junction does not agree with germline; a read error may underlie this. The genes are TRBV24-1 and TRBJ2-3, with TRBD1 matching 8 bases. The CDR3 contains 14 residues. Germline loops: CDR1 KGHDR, CDR2 SFDVKD. Here the CDR3 reads CATSEQGGTGTQYF. The CDR3 DNA reads as TGTGCCACCAGTGAACAGGGGGGCACAGGTACGCAGTATTTT.

V and J are TRBV20-1 and TRBJ1-6; 8 bases align to TRBD1. This CDR3 is 13 amino acids long. Germline V gives CDR1 DFQATT, CDR2 SNEGSKA (reference sequence). The V and J ends lost 5 bases and 9 bases, in that order; junction bases with no gene match: 6. This CDR3 reads CSAPGQAGSPLHF. The CDR3 region has the DNA TGCAGTGCTCCGGGACAGGCCGGTTCACCCCTCCACTTT.

A single count supports this clonotype. The chain links TRBV27 to TRBJ1-5; the match to TRBD1 covers 8 bases. This CDR3 contains 15 residues. Per the germline V gene, CDR1 is MNHEY and CDR2 is SMNVEV (reference sequence). With 5 bases clipped from V and 2 bases from J, the junction kept 5 bases outside the gene matches. Here the CDR3 DNA reads TGTGCCAGCAGTGCCTCGACAGGGGGCAATCAGCCCCAGCATTTT. Encoded protein: CASSASTGGNQPQHF.

J is TRBJ2-5 and V is TRBV15, with D unresolved. The CDR3 length is 14 residues. With 0 bases removed from V and 2 bases from J, the gap between germline ends came to 7 bases. CDR1 LNHNV and CDR2 YYDKDF come from the germline V gene (reference sequence). The CDR3 protein is CATSRDPSQETQYF. CDR3 DNA: TGTGCCACCAGCAGAGATCCCAGTCAAGAGACCCAGTACTTC.

This clonotype was counted ten times or more. The rearrangement uses TRBV19 and TRBJ1-1; D is unclear. Trimming took off 4 bases at V and 3 bases at J, with 15 bases between the two ends. The length of the CDR3 is 15 residues. Germline V gene lookup returns CDR1 LNHDA and CDR2 SQIVND (reference sequence). The CDR3 nucleotides read TGTGCCAGTAGTAAGGCAGGAATGATGGACACTGAAGCTTTCTTT. Its translation: CASSKAGMMDTEAFF.

With regard to this clonotype: A junction end diverges from the germline sequence, so it may reflect a read error. This chain links TRBV7-8 with TRBJ1-6; no definite D call. The germline V gene has CDR1 SGHVS and CDR2 FQNEAQ. The CDR3 extends over 15 amino acids. CDR3 nucleotides: TGTGCCAGCAGCCCGTTGCGTGGGCTTAATTCATCCCTCCACTTT. Translating it yields CASSPLRGLNSSLHF.

The CDR3 nucleotides read TGTGCCACCAGTGATAAACCAGGGAGGACCGGGGAGCTGTTTTTT. Translated, it gives CATSDKPGRTGELFF. The chain joins TRBV24-1 to TRBJ2-2, with D tentatively TRBD2 (6 bases). There are 15 residues in the CDR3. Germline V gene data show CDR1 as KGHDR and CDR2 as SFDVKD. Trimming removed 3 bases at V and 5 bases at J, with 12 bases between.

The chain carries TRBV12-3 or TRBV12-4 and TRBJ2-3; 10 bases agree with TRBD2. This CDR3 region has 16 residues. Trimming cost V 2 bases and J 0 bases; bases outside gene matches: 2. In DNA, the CDR3 is TGTGCCAGCAGTTTACGAGCGGGGGGGAGCACAGATACGCAGTATTTT. This sequence encodes CASSLRAGGSTDTQYF.

In its sample, this clonotype was seen many times. The gene calls are TRBV6-1 and TRBJ1-5, with a tentative D call TRBD1 (5 bases). V was trimmed by 8 bases and J by 0 bases, leaving 8 bases between them. The CDR3 has 13 residues. Germline CDR1 reads MNHNS; CDR2 reads SASEGT. The CDR3 nucleotides read TGTGCCAGCGTACAGGATAGCAATCAGCCCCAGCATTTT. Its protein product is CASVQDSNQPQHF.

There are many counts of this clonotype. This rearrangement joins TRBV24-1 to TRBJ1-1; weak D call: TRBD1 (6 bases). This CDR3 is 12 amino acids long. The germline V gene has CDR1 KGHDR and CDR2 SFDVKD. V lost 9 bases to trimming and J lost 4 bases, with 11 bases between them. The CDR3 here is CATQGLGTEAFF. CDR3 DNA: TGTGCCACCCAGGGGTTAGGCACTGAAGCTTTCTTT.